The T cell receptor (beta chain) under discussion was sequenced for a study of monozygotic twins with inflammatory bowel disease. Broader study findings: Similarity of repertoires did not differ between concordant and discordant twins, possibly from limited power.

Eight separate reactions per sample yielded the cDNA. Reprocessing the 5' RACE reads, TCRdb reports a single entry for every CDR3 protein and omits DNA. The sample totals some 400,000 distinct CDR3 sequences. For this clonotype: Its cognate antigen is unknown.

Looked up from germline, CDR1 is SGHRS and CDR2 is YFSETQ. This CDR3 has 14 amino acids. This clonotype was obtained from a human donor with ulcerative colitis or Crohn's disease, or a healthy co-twin of an affected twin (not recorded which). Sequences were obtained from blood. The chain uses TRBV5-1 and TRBJ2-7. The CDR3 region is CASRPTTSFGEQYF.